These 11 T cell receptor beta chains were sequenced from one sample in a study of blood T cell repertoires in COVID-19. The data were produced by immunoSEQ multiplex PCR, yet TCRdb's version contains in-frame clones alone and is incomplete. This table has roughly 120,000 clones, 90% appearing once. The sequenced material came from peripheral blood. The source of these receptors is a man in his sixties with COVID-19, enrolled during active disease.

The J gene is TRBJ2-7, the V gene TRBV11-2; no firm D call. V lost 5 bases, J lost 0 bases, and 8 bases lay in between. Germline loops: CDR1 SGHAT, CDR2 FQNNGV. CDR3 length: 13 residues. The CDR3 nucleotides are TGTGCCAGCAGCAGAACAGCCTCCTACGAGCAGTACTTC. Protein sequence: CASSRTASYEQYF.

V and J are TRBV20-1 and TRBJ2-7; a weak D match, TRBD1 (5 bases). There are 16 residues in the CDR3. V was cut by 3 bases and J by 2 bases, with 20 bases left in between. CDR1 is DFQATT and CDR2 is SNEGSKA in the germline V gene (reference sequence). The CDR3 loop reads CSASLTALGAAYEQYF. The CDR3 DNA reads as TGCAGTGCTAGTCTGACAGCCCTTGGGGCGGCCTACGAGCAGTACTTC.

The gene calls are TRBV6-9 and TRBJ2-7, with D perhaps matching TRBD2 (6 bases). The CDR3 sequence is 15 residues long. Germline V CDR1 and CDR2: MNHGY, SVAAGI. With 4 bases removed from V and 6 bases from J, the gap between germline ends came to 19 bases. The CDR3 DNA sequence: TGTGCCAGCAGTTCAGACGGGACTTGGCCCTGCGAGCAGTACTTC. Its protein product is CASSSDGTWPCEQYF.

The CDR3 protein is CASIMGGTTDTQYF. The CDR3 DNA follows: TGCGCCAGCATTATGGGGGGAACTACAGATACGCAGTATTTT. The rearrangement links TRBV5-1 to TRBJ2-3; D is possibly TRBD2 (6 bases). The V and J ends lost 6 bases and 3 bases respectively, with 14 bases between them. Looked up from germline, CDR1 is SGHRS and CDR2 is YFSETQ. CDR3 size: 14 residues.

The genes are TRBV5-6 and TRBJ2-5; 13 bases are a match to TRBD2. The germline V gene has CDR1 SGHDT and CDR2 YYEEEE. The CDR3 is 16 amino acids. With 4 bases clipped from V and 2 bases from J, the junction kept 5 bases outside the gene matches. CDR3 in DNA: TGTGCCAGCAGCGGATTGGGACTAGCGGGACAAGAGACCCAGTACTTC. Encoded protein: CASSGLGLAGQETQYF.

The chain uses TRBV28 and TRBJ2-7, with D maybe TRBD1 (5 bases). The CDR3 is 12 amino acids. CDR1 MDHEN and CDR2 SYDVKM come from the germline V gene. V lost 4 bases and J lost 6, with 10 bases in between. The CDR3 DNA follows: TGTGCCAGCAGTTCTCCCGACAGCGAGCAGTACTTC. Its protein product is CASSSPDSEQYF.

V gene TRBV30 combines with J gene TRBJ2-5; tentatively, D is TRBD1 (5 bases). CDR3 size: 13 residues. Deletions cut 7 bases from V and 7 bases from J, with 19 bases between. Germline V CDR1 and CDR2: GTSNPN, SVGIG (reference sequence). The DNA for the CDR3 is TGTGCCTCCCTGGACACCCGTTATGGGACCCAGTACTTC. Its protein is CASLDTRYGTQYF. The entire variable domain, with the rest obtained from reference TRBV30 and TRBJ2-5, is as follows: SQTIHQWPATLVQPVGSPLSLECTVEGTSNPNLYWYRQAAGRGLQLLFYSVGIGQISSEVPQNLSASRPQDRQFILSSKKLLLSDSGFYLCASLDTRYGTQYFGPGTRLLVL.

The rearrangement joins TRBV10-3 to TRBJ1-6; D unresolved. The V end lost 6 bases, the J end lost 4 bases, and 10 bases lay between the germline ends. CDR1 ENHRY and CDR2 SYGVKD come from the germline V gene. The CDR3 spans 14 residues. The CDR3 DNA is TGTGCCATCAGCCTTTCGGGGTATAATTCACCCCTCCACTTT. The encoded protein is CAISLSGYNSPLHF.

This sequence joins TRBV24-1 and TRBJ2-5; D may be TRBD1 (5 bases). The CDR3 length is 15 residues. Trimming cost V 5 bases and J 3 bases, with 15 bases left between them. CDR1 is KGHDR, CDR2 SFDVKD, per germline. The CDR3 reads CATSGPGTGKETQYF. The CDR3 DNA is TGTGCCACCAGTGGCCCAGGCACAGGAAAAGAGACCCAGTACTTC.

The CDR3 region is CASSADLGGTQYF. For the CDR3, the DNA is TGTGCCAGCAGCGCGGATCTAGGGGGTACGCAGTATTTT. The rearrangement links TRBV11-3 to TRBJ2-3, with a weak D call TRBD1 (6 bases). The CDR3 sequence is 13 residues long. The germline gives CDR1 SGHNT, CDR2 YENEEA. Trimming pared 5 bases from V and 8 bases from J, leaving 14 bases between.

The CDR3: CASSQPDSSGNTIYF. Here the CDR3 DNA reads TGTGCCAGCAGCCAACCGGACAGCTCTGGAAACACCATATATTTT. V usage is TRBV4-2 and J usage is TRBJ1-3, with D possibly being TRBD1 (6 bases). CDR1 is LGHNA and CDR2 is YNFKEQ in the germline V gene. The CDR3 spans 15 residues. V was clipped by 2 bases and J by 0 bases, with 8 bases between them.